The rows below give T cell receptor beta chains drawn from one sample of a study of T cell responses to AZD1222 COVID-19 vaccine. The protocol was immunoSEQ multiplex PCR, while the TCRdb copy is restricted to in-frame clones and leaves out a portion. This sample has some 190,000 clones, with about 89% found just once. The sequenced sample was peripheral blood, obtained 28 days after the second AZD1222 dose. Receptors were obtained from an adult who received the AZD1222 COVID-19 vaccine. Both conserved end residues are part of each CDR3. A D gene is named only where the DNA matches it firmly. The size entry is marked missing in some rows and otherwise reads once, few, many or a size class.

j_call v_call clone_size d_call cdr3_nt cdr3_aa
TRBJ2-1 TRBV5-1 once - TGCGCCAGCAGCTTGTGGTACAATGAGCAGTTCTTC CASSLWYNEQFF
TRBJ2-7 TRBV23-1 few TRBD1 TGCGCCAGCAGTCAATCTGGACAGGGTGATTTCTACGAGCAGTACTTC CASSQSGQGDFYEQYF
TRBJ1-2 TRBV6-6 - - TGTGCCAGCAGTTACGGGGTGCAGGGAACCTTC CASSYGVQGTF
TRBJ2-1 TRBV9 - - TGTGCCAGCAGCGTATTCTCCCTCGGCTCCTACAATGAGCAGTTCTTC CASSVFSLGSYNEQFF
TRBJ1-1 TRBV7-2 - - TGTGCCAGCAGCTTAGTCTACGACAGAATGAACACTGAAGCTTTCTTT CASSLVYDRMNTEAFF
TRBJ2-7 TRBV10-3 - - TGTGCCACCTGGGGCGGTGGGGTCTACGAGCAGTACTTC CATWGGGVYEQYF
TRBJ1-3 TRBV3-1/TRBV3-2 - - TGTGCCAGCAGCCCTTTGGACAGACTAACCTCTGGAAACACCATATATTTT CASSPLDRLTSGNTIYF
TRBJ2-7 TRBV29-1 - TRBD2 TGCAGCGTTGTAGGGAGACTAGCGGGGCCGTCCCACGAGCAGTACTTC CSVVGRLAGPSHEQYF
TRBJ2-7 TRBV11-2 - TRBD2 TGTGCCAGCAGCTTAGGGGCTAGCGGGTACTCCTACGAGCAGTACTTC CASSLGASGYSYEQYF
TRBJ1-3 TRBV2 - - TGTGCCAGCAGCGCCCTTCGAAACACCATATATTTT CASSALRNTIYF
TRBJ2-2 TRBV10-2 - - TGCGCCAGCAGTGAAATGAACACCGGGGAGCTGTTTTTT CASSEMNTGELFF
TRBJ2-3 TRBV19 few - TGTGCCAGTAGTATAGCCTCGGACCTAGGAACAGGGGATACGCAGTATTTT CASSIASDLGTGDTQYF
TRBJ2-1 TRBV9 - - TGTGCCAGCAGCGTAGGTGGCAAATCCTCCTACAATGAGCAGTTCTTC CASSVGGKSSYNEQFF
TRBJ2-2 TRBV18 few - TGTGCCAGCTCTCCCATGGCAGGGTCGAGCACCGGGGAGCTGTTTTTT CASSPMAGSSTGELFF
TRBJ2-3 TRBV11-1 - - TGTGCCAGCAGCTCTCCCGGCGATACGCAGTATTTT CASSSPGDTQYF
TRBJ1-5 TRBV27 once TRBD1 TGTGCCAGCAGTTCAAACAGGGGGTTCAATCAGCCCCAGCATTTT CASSSNRGFNQPQHF
TRBJ2-5 TRBV19 few - TGTGCCAGTACCTCCGGGGGGGGACAGGGAGGAAAGACCCAGTACTTC CASTSGGGQGGKTQYF
TRBJ2-5 TRBV5-1 - - TGCGCCAGCAGCTTGGTTCCCGCATCAGAGACCCAGTACTTC CASSLVPASETQYF
TRBJ1-4 TRBV7-9 - TRBD1 TGTGCCAGCAGCTTAGCACAGGGGGAAAAACTGTTTTTT CASSLAQGEKLFF
TRBJ2-7 TRBV10-1 - - TGCGCCAGCAGTGACCCCCTGGGCGAGCAGTACTTC CASSDPLGEQYF
TRBJ1-1 TRBV6-5 - - TGTGCCAGCAGTAGATTAACTATGAACACTGAAGCTTTCTTT CASSRLTMNTEAFF
TRBJ1-1 TRBV11-2 - - TGTGCCAGCAGCTTTATCCAGGGGAACACTGAAGCTTTCTTT CASSFIQGNTEAFF
TRBJ2-6 TRBV30 - - TGTGCCTTTGACACTGGGGCCAACGTCCTGACTTTC CAFDTGANVLTF
TRBJ1-2 TRBV29-1 - - TGCAGCGTTGAGGTCCCTACTAACTATGGCTACACCTTC CSVEVPTNYGYTF
TRBJ2-7 TRBV25-1 - - TGTGCCAGCACCGATCTCCGAAGGCAGGGCGTCTTAGAGCAGTACTTC CASTDLRRQGVLEQYF
TRBJ1-2 TRBV7-9 - - TGTGCCAGCAGCTTGGTGGGCGACCTCCTCTATGGCTACACCTTC CASSLVGDLLYGYTF
TRBJ1-6 TRBV30 - TRBD1 TGTGCCGGAGGAGGGGGCGGCCTTCGTTCACCCCTCCACTTT CAGGGGGLRSPLHF
TRBJ2-3 TRBV5-5 - - TGTGCCAGCAGCCCGCTGTCCACAGATACGCAGTATTTT CASSPLSTDTQYF
TRBJ1-3 TRBV3-1/TRBV3-2 - TRBD1 TGTGCCAGCAGCCAACCGACAGGGTCTGCTGGAAACACCATATATTTT CASSQPTGSAGNTIYF
TRBJ2-5 TRBV5-1 - TRBD2 TGCGCCAGCAGCTTAGCTAGCGGGAGGTTAACCCAGTACTTC CASSLASGRLTQYF
TRBJ2-7 TRBV15 - - TGTGCCACCAGCAGACTAATCGCCTACGAGCAGTACTTC CATSRLIAYEQYF
TRBJ2-1 TRBV7-3 - TRBD2 TGTGCCAGCAGCGCAACTAGCGGGAGATGGAATGAGCAGTTCTTC CASSATSGRWNEQFF
TRBJ1-6 TRBV7-2 once TRBD1 TGTGCCAGCAGCCCGGACAGGGGGCTATCACCCCTCCACTTT CASSPDRGLSPLHF
TRBJ1-1 TRBV7-7 - TRBD1 TGTGCTAGCAGCCAGGGGGTGAACACTGAAGCTTTCTTT CASSQGVNTEAFF